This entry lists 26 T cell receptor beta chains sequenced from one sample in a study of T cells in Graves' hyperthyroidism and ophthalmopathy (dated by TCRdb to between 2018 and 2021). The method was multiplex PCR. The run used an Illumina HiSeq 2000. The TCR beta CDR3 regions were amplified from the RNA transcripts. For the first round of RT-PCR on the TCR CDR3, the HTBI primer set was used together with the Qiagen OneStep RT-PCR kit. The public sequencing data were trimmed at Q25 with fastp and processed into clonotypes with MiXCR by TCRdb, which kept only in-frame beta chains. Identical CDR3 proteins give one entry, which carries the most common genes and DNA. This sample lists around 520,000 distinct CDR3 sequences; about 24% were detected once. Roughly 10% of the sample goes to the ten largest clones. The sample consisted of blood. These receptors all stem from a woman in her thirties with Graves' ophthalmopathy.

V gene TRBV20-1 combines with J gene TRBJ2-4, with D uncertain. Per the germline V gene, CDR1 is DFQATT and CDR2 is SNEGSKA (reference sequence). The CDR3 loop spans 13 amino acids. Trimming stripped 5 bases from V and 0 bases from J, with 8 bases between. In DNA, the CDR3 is TGCAGTGCTCGGGTAGAAGCCAAAAACATTCAGTACTTC. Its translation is CSARVEAKNIQYF.

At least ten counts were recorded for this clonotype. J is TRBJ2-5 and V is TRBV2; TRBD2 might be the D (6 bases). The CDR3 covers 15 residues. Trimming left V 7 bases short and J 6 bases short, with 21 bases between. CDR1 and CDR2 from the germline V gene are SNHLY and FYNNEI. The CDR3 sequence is CASKGGLTPGKTQYF. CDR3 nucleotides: TGTGCCAGCAAAGGAGGGCTGACTCCTGGGAAGACCCAGTACTTC.

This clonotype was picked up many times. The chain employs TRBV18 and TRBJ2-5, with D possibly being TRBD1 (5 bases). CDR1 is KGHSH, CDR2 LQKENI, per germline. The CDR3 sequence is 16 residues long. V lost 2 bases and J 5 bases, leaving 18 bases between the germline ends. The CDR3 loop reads CASSPIPAWAGETQYF. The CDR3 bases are TGTGCCAGCTCACCAATTCCAGCGTGGGCAGGGGAGACCCAGTACTTC. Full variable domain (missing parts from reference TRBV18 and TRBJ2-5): NAGVMQNPRHLVRRRGQEARLRCSPMKGHSHVYWYRQLPEEGLKFMVYLQKENIIDESGMPKERFSAEFPKEGPSILRIQQVVRGDSAAYFCASSPIPAWAGETQYFGPGTRLLVL.

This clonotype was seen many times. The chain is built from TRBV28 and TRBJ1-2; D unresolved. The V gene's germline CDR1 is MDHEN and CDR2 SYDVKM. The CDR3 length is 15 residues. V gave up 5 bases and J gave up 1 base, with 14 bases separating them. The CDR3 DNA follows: TGTGCCAGCAGTACGGACGGACTCCATAACTATGGCTACACCTTC. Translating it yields CASSTDGLHNYGYTF.

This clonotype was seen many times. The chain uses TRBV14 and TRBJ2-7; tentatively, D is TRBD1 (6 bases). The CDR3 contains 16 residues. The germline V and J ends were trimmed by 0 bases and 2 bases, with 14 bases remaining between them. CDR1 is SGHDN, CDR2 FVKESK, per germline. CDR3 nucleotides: TGTGCCAGCAGCCAAGATCCAGGGGCCGTCGCCTACGAGCAGTACTTC. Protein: CASSQDPGAVAYEQYF.

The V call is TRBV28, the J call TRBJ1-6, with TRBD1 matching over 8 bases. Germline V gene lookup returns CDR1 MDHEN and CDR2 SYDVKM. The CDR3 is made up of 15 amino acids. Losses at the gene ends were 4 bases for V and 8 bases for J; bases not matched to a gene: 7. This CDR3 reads CASSSRGRIYSPLHF. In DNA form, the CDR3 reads TGTGCCAGCAGTTCCAGGGGGCGCATTTATTCACCCCTCCACTTT.

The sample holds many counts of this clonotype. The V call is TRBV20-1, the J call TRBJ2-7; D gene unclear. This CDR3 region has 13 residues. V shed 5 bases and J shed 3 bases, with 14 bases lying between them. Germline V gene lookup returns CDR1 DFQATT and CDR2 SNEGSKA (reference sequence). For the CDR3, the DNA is TGCAGTGCTCAGAATCCGCCTTACTACGAGCAGTACTTC. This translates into CSAQNPPYYEQYF.

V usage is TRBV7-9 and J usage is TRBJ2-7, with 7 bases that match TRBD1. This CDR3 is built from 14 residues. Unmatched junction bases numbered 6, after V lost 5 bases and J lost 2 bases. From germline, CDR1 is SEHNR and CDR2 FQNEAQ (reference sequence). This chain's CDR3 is CASSRTGRAYEQYF. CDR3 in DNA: TGTGCCAGCAGCCGGACAGGCCGAGCCTACGAGCAGTACTTC.

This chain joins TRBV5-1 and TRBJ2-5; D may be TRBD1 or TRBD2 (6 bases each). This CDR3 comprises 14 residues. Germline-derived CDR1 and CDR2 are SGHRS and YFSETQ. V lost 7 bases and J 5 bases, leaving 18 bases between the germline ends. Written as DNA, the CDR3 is TGCGCCAGCGCCCGGGGGCGAGGGGCGGAGACCCAGTACTTC. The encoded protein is CASARGRGAETQYF.

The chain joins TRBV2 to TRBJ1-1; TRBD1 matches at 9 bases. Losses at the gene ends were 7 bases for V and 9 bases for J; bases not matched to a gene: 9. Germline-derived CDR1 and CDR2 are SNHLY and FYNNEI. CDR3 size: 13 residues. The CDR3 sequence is CASTLRQGGQAFF. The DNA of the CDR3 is TGTGCCAGCACCCTTCGACAGGGGGGTCAAGCTTTCTTT.

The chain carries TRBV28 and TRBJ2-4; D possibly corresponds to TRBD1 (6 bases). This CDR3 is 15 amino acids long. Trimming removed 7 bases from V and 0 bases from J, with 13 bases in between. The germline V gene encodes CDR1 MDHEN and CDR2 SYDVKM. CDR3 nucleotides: TGTGCCAGCAAGGACGGACAGATAGCCAAAAACATTCAGTACTTC. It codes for CASKDGQIAKNIQYF.

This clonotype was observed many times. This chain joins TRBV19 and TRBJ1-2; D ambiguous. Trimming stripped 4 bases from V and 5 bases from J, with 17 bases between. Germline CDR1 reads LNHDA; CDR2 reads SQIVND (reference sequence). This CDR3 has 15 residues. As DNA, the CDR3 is TGTGCCAGTAGTACCTCGTTGACCTGGAATTATGGCTACACCTTC. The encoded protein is CASSTSLTWNYGYTF.

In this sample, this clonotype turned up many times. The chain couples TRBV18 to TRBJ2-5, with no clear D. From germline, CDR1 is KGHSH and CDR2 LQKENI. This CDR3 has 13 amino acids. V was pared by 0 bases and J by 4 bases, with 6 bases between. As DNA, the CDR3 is TGTGCCAGCTCACCACCGGTAGGAGAGACCCAGTACTTC. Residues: CASSPPVGETQYF.

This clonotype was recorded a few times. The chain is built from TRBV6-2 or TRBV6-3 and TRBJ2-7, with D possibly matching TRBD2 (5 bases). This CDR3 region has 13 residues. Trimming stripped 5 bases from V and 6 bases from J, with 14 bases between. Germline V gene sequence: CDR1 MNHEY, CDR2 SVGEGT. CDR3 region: CASSLSVPIEQYF. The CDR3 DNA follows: TGTGCCAGCAGTCTTAGCGTTCCTATCGAGCAGTACTTC.

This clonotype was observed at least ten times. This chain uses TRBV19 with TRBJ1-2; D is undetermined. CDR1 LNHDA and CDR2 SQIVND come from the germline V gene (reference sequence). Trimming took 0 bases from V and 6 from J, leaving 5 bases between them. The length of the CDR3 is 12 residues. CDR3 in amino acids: CASSIDNDGYTF. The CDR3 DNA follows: TGTGCCAGTAGTATAGACAACGATGGCTACACCTTC.

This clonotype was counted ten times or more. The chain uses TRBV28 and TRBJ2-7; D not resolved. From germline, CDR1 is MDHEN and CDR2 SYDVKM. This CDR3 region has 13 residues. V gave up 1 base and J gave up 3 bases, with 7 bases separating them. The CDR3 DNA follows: TGTGCCAGCAGTTTATCGCTCGTCTACGAGCAGTACTTC. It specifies CASSLSLVYEQYF.

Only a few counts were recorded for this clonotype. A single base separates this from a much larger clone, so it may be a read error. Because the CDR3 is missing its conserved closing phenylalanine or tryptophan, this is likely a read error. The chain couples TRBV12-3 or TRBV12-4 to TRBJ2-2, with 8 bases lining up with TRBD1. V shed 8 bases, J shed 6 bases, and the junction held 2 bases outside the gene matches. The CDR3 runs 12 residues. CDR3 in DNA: TGTGCCAGCGACAGGGGCGCCGGGGAGCTGTTTTCT. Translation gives CASDRGAGELFS.

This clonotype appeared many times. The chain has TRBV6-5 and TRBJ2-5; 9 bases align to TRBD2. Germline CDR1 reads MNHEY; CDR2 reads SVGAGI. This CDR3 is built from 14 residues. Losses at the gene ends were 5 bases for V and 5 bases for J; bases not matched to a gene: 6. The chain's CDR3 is CASSASTSGETQYF. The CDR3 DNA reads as TGTGCCAGCAGTGCCTCGACTAGCGGTGAGACCCAGTACTTC.

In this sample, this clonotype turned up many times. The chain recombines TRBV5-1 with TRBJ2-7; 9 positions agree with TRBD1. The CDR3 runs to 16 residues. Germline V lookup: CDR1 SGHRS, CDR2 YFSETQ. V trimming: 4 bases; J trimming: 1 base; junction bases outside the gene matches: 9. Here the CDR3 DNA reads TGCGCCAGCAGCATCTTTCCGGGACAGGGATCCTACGAGCAGTACTTC. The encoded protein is CASSIFPGQGSYEQYF.

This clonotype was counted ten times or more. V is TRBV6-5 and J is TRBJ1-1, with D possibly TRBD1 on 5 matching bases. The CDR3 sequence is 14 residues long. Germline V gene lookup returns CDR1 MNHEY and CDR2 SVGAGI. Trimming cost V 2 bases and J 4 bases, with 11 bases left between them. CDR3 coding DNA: TGTGCCAGCAGTTACGGGAGGGGTAGCACTGAAGCTTTCTTT. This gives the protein CASSYGRGSTEAFF.

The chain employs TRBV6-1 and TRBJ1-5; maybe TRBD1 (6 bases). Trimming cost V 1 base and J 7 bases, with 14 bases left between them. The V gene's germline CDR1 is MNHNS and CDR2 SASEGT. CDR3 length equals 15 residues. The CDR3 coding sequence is TGTGCCAGCAGTGAAGGGGGACACGGGGCCCAGCCCCAGCATTTT. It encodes CASSEGGHGAQPQHF.

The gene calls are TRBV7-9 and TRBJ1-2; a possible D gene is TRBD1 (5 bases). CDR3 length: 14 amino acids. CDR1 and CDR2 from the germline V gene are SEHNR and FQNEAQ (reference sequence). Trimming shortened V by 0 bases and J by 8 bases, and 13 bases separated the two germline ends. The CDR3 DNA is TGTGCCAGCAGCTTAGCTTTTCAGGGACGCGGCTACACCTTC. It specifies CASSLAFQGRGYTF.

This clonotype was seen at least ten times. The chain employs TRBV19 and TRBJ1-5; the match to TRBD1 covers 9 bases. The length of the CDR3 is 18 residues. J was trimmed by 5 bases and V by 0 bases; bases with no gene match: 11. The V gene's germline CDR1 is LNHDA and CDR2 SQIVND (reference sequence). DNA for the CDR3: TGTGCCAGTAGTATAGACGCAGCCGGGACAGGGCCTCATCAGCCCCAGCATTTT. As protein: CASSIDAAGTGPHQPQHF. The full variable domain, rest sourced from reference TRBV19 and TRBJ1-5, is DGGITQSPKYLFRKEGQNVTLSCEQNLNHDAMYWYRQDPGQGLRLIYYSQIVNDFQKGDIAEGYSVSREKKESFPLTVTSAQKNPTAFYLCASSIDAAGTGPHQPQHFGDGTRLSIL.

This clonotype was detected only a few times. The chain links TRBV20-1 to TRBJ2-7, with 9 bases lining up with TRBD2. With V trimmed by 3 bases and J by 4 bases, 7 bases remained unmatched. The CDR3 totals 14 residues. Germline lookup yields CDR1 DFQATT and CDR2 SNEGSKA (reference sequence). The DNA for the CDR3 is TGCAGTGCTAGCCCGCTAGCGGGGCCGTACGAGCAGTACTTC. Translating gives CSASPLAGPYEQYF.

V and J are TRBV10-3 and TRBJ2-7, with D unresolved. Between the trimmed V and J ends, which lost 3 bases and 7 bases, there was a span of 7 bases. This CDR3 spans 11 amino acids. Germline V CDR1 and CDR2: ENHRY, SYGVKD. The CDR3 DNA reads TGTGCCATCAGTGATGACCAGGAGCAGTACTTC. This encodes CAISDDQEQYF.

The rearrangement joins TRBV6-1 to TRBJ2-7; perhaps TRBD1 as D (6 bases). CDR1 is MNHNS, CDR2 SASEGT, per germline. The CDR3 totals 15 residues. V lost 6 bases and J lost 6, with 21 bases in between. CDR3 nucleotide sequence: TGTGCCAGCAGACGAGGTAGACAGGTCGGTAGCGAGCAGTACTTC. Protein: CASRRGRQVGSEQYF.